This T cell receptor beta chain was observed in a study of cytomegalovirus exposure and HLA in healthy donors. Study results and caveats: Sequencing depth roughly uniform across donors was assumed in presence/absence analyses. For most TCR beta V segments, an earlier analysis put the productive rate at about 90% or about 30% of the time. Under in vitro conditions, a few CMV-associated chains were confirmed as specific for CMV antigens.

V was pared by 0 bases and J by 6 bases, with 14 bases between. The CDR3 is 15 residues long. Germline lookup yields CDR1 SGHTA and CDR2 FQGTGA. About this clone: Antigen specificity is unknown.

The PCR employed 60 Vbeta primers together with 13 Jbeta primers. Sequencing was performed with immunoSEQ multiplex PCR; in TCRdb, only in-frame clones are kept and a portion is missing. Among over 85,000 clones, 75% to 85% were seen once, and the ten largest hold approximately 3.9%. The chain is built from TRBV7-3 and TRBJ1-1; no firm D call. The TCR sequence derives from a woman aged 40 to 49 in good health and CMV-seronegative. The sequenced material came from PBMCs. Written as DNA, the CDR3 is TGTGCCAGCAGCTTAACGATTGGAACGGGGTCTGAAGCTTTCTTT. Protein: CASSLTIGTGSEAFF. Full variable domain (rest looked up from reference TRBV7-3 and TRBJ1-1): GAGVSQTPSNKVTEKGKYVELRCDPISGHTALYWYRQSLGQGPEFLIYFQGTGAADDSGLPNDRFFAVRPEGSVSTLKIQRTERGDSAVYLCASSLTIGTGSEAFFGQGTRLTVV.